This is a list of T cell receptor beta chains from one sample in a study of monozygotic twins with inflammatory bowel disease. TCRdb reanalyzed the 5' RACE reads and collapses them to one entry per CDR3 protein, without DNA. Here the sample table reports around 140,000 distinct CDR3 sequences. Input material: blood. The receptors shown here come from a human donor with ulcerative colitis or Crohn's disease, or a healthy co-twin of an affected twin (not recorded which). CDR3s include the opening cysteine and the closing phenylalanine or tryptophan. Fields, in order: V gene, CDR3 length, J gene, CDR3 protein.

V: TRBV20-1
length: 14
J: TRBJ2-1
CDR3: CSARDWTGGNEQFF

V: TRBV4-3
length: 16
J: TRBJ2-7
CDR3: CASSQDWDGETYEQYF

V: TRBV24-1
length: 18
J: TRBJ2-5
CDR3: CATSDSPTSGGWTETQYF

V: TRBV12-3/TRBV12-4
length: 13
J: TRBJ2-4
CDR3: CASSLQETNIQYF

V: TRBV20-1
length: 17
J: TRBJ2-7
CDR3: CSARTEMTGWRHYEQYF

V: TRBV20-1
length: 16
J: TRBJ2-7
CDR3: CSAAVSSGGTRLEQYF

V: TRBV6-5
length: 15
J: TRBJ1-3
CDR3: CASSYRPSSGNTIYF

V: TRBV5-1
length: 16
J: TRBJ2-1
CDR3: CASSGSSGGIYNEQFF

V: TRBV5-1
length: 14
J: TRBJ2-7
CDR3: CASSLDPSGSEQYF

V: TRBV5-1
length: 14
J: TRBJ1-3
CDR3: CASSFVSSGNTIYF